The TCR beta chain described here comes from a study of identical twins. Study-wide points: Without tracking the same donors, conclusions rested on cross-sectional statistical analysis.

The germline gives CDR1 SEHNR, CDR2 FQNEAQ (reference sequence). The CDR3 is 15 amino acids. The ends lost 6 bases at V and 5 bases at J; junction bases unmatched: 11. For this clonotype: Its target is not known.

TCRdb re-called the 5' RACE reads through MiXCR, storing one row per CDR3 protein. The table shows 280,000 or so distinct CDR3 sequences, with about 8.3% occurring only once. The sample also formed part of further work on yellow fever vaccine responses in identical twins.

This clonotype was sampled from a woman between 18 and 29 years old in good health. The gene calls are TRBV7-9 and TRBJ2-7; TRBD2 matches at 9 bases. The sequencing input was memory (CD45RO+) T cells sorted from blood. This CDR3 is CASSPSGRILDEQYF. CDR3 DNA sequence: TGTGCCAGCAGTCCGAGCGGGAGGATTTTGGACGAGCAGTACTTC.